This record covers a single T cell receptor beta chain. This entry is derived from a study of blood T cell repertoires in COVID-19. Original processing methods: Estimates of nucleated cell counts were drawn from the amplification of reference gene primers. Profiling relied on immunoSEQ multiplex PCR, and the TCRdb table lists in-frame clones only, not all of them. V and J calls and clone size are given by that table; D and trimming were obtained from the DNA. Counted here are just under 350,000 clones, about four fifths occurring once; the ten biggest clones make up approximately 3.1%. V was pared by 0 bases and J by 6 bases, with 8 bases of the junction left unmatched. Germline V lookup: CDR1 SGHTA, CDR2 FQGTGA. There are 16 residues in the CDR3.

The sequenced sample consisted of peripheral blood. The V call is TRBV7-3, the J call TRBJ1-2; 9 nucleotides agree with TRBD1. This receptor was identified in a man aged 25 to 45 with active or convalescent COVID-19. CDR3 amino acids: CASSLTTPGQGHGYTF. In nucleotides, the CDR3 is TGTGCCAGCAGCTTAACAACCCCGGGACAGGGACATGGCTACACCTTC.